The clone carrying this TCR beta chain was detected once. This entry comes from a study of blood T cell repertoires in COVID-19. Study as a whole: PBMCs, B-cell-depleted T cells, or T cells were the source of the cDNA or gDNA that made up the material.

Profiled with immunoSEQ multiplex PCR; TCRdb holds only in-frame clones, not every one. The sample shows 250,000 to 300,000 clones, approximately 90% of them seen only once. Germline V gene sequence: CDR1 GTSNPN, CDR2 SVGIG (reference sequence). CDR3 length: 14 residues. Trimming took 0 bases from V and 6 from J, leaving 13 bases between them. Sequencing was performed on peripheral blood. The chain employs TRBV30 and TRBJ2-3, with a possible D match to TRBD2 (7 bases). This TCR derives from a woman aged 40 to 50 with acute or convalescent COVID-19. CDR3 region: CAWSVGGGGDTQYF. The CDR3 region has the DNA TGTGCCTGGAGTGTAGGGGGGGGCGGGGATACGCAGTATTTT.